The 12 T cell receptor beta chains below all came from one sample that was sequenced in a study of shared clonotypes between healthy human individuals (dated by TCRdb to about 2020). The receptor library was made with the immunoSEQ multiplex PCR assay. TCRdb obtained this table from immuneACCESS and retained in-frame rearrangements with V and J assigned. These tables miss some clones; where compared with another copy, unresolved V genes account for less than half of the shortfall, and the remainder is unexplained. Here the sample has over 400,000 clones; approximately 95% occur a single time. The ten largest clones capture about 0.067% of the sample. Sequencing was performed on naive CD4+ T cells sorted from blood. The sample's cell subset or site label, decoded: CD45RA+ positively selected. These receptors were obtained from a woman in her 30s in good health.

This chain connects TRBV5-1 to TRBJ2-7; D unclear. Between the trimmed V and J ends, which lost 0 bases and 4 bases, there was a span of 11 bases. Germline V lookup: CDR1 SGHRS, CDR2 YFSETQ. The CDR3 sequence is 14 residues long. In DNA, the CDR3 is TGCGCCAGCAGCTTGGTGGAAGGCCTGTACGAGCAGTACTTC. Protein product: CASSLVEGLYEQYF.

The chain is built from TRBV4-2 and TRBJ2-3; 10 nucleotides match TRBD2. Germline V gene sequence: CDR1 LGHNA, CDR2 YNFKEQ. CDR3 size: 15 residues. V lost 5 bases and J lost 0; bases outside the gene matches: 2. Here the CDR3 reads CASSATSGSTDTQYF. The CDR3 region has the DNA TGTGCCAGCAGCGCGACTAGCGGGAGCACAGATACGCAGTATTTT.

This sequence joins TRBV5-6 and TRBJ1-4; 9 nucleotides align to TRBD1. Germline V gives CDR1 SGHDT, CDR2 YYEEEE. Germline trimming cut 4 bases from V and 10 bases from J; bases unmatched to any gene: 11. CDR3 length: 15 residues. CDR3 residues: CASSAPGQGFGKLFF. The CDR3 nucleotides read TGTGCCAGCAGCGCCCCGGGACAGGGATTCGGAAAACTGTTTTTT.

The CDR3 DNA reads TGCAGCGTTGAAATGGGGACAGGGGTGACCGGGGAGCTGTTTTTT. Residues: CSVEMGTGVTGELFF. This sequence joins TRBV29-1 and TRBJ2-2; 10 nucleotides line up with TRBD1. Germline-derived CDR1 and CDR2 are SQVTM and ANQGSEA. The CDR3 has 15 residues. V trimming: 2 bases; J trimming: 5 bases; junction bases outside the gene matches: 5.

This clone showed up just once. The gene calls are TRBV29-1 and TRBJ1-1; the D gene is possibly TRBD1 (5 bases). Germline values: CDR1 SQVTM, CDR2 ANQGSEA. The CDR3 consists of 10 residues. The V end lost 6 bases, the J end lost 7 bases, and 9 bases lay between the germline ends. The CDR3, as DNA: TGCAGCGTCCGGGACTATGAAGCTTTCTTT. This translates into CSVRDYEAFF. Full variable domain (missing parts from reference TRBV29-1 and TRBJ1-1): SAVISQKPSRDICQRGTSLTIQCQVDSQVTMMFWYRQQPGQSLTLIATANQGSEATYESGFVIDKFPISRPNLTFSTLTVSNMSPEDSSIYLCSVRDYEAFFGQGTRLTVV.

V usage is TRBV21-1 and J usage is TRBJ1-5. TRBV21-1 is classified as a pseudogene. The CDR3 totals 13 residues. CDR3 DNA: TGTGCCAGCAGCACTTGGAGAAATCAGCCCCAGCATTTT. Its protein is CASSTWRNQPQHF.

As concerns this clone: The sample has other DNA sequences that encode this CDR3 too. This sequence joins TRBV6-1 and TRBJ2-6; D might be TRBD2 (5 bases). Per germline, CDR1 MNHNS and CDR2 SASEGT. V was shortened by 1 base and J by 1 base, with 5 bases between the two germline ends. This CDR3 spans 15 amino acids. The CDR3: CASSEGGSGANVLTF. The CDR3 region has the DNA TGTGCCAGCAGTGAAGGCGGGTCTGGGGCCAACGTCCTGACTTTC.

The chain has TRBV28 and TRBJ2-6, with 9 nucleotides matching TRBD1. The CDR3 is made up of 16 amino acids. Germline lookup yields CDR1 MDHEN and CDR2 SYDVKM. V lost 5 bases to trimming and J lost 0 bases; unmatched junction nucleotides: 2. Here the CDR3 reads CASSTTGGSGANVLTF. DNA of the CDR3: TGTGCCAGCAGTACGACAGGGGGCTCTGGGGCCAACGTCCTGACTTTC.

V gene TRBV19 combines with J gene TRBJ1-3; the D is unclear. The V gene lost 8 bases and the J gene lost 0 bases, with 14 bases spanning the gap. The CDR3 has 15 residues. Germline CDR1 is LNHDA and CDR2 is SQIVND (reference sequence). The CDR3 DNA sequence: TGTGCCAGTGGACGATTACAGAGCTCTGGAAACACCATATATTTT. As protein: CASGRLQSSGNTIYF.

This chain connects TRBV28 to TRBJ2-2, with a possible D match to TRBD1 (5 bases). Trimming took off 2 bases at V and 0 bases at J, with 16 bases between the two ends. CDR3 length: 18 amino acids. Germline V gene lookup returns CDR1 MDHEN and CDR2 SYDVKM. CDR3 sequence reads: CASSLTHGAAANTGELFF. In nucleotides, the CDR3 is TGTGCCAGCAGTTTAACTCATGGGGCAGCCGCGAACACCGGGGAGCTGTTTTTT.

The V and J genes are TRBV25-1 and TRBJ2-7; D gene uncertain. V was cut by 6 bases and J by 0 bases, with 21 bases left in between. This CDR3 is 17 amino acids long. The germline V gene encodes CDR1 MGHDK and CDR2 SYGVNS. For the CDR3, the DNA is TGTGCCAGCAGCCCGGGTCCGCCAACCGGTTACTCCTACGAGCAGTACTTC. It specifies CASSPGPPTGYSYEQYF.

The gene calls are TRBV12-2 and TRBJ2-7; no DNA check was done on the table's D call, TRBD2. TRBV12-2 is recorded as a pseudogene. There are 15 residues in the CDR3. The CDR3 DNA is TGTGCATGCGCGACCCGGGTCCTCCATCCCTACGAGCAGTACTTC. Its translation: CACATRVLHPYEQYF.